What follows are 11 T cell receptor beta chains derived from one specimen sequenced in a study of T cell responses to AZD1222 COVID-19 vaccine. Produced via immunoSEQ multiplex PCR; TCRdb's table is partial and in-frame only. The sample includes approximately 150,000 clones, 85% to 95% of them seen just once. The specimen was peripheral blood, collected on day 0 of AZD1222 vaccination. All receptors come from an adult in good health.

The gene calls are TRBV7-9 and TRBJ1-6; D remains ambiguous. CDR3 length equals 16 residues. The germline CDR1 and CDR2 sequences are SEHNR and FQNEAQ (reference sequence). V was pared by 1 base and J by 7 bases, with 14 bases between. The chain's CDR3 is CASSLEQPALNSPLHF. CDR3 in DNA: TGTGCCAGCAGCTTAGAGCAACCGGCTTTGAATTCACCCCTCCACTTT. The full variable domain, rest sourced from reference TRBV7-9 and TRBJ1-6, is DTGVSQNPRHKITKRGQNVTFRCDPISEHNRLYWYRQTLGQGPEFLTYFQNEAQLEKSRLLSDRFSAERPKGSFSTLEIQRTEQGDSAMYLCASSLEQPALNSPLHFGNGTRLTVT.

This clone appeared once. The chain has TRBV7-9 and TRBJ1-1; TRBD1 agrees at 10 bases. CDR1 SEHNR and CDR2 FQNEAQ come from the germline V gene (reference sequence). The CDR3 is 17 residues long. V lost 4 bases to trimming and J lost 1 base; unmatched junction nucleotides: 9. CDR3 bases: TGTGCCAGCAGCTCATTGGGGACAGGGGCGAGGAACACTGAAGCTTTCTTT. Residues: CASSSLGTGARNTEAFF.

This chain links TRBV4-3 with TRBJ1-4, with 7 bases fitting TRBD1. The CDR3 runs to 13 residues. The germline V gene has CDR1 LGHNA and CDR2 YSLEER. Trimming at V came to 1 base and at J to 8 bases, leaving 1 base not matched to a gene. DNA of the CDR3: TGCGCCAGCAGCCAAGCAGGGGGAGAAAAACTGTTTTTT. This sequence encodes CASSQAGGEKLFF.

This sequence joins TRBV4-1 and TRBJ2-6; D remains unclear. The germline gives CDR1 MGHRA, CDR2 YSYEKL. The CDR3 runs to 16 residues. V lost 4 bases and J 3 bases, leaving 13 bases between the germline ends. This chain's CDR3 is CASSPPPGYGANVLTF. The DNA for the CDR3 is TGCGCCAGCAGCCCCCCGCCCGGGTATGGGGCCAACGTCCTGACTTTC.

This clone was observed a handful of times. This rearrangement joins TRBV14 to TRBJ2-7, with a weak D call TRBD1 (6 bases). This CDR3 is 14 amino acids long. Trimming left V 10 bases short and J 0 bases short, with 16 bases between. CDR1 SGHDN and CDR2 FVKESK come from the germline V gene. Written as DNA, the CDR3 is TGTGCCACCTCGGGGCAGGGGAACTCCTACGAGCAGTACTTC. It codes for CATSGQGNSYEQYF.

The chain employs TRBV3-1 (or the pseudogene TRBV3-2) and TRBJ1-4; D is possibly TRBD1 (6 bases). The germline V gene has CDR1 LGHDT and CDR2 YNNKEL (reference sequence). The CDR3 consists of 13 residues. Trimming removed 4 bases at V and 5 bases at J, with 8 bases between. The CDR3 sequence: CASSRQGNEKLFF. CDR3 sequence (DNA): TGTGCCAGCAGCCGGCAGGGGAATGAAAAACTGTTTTTT.

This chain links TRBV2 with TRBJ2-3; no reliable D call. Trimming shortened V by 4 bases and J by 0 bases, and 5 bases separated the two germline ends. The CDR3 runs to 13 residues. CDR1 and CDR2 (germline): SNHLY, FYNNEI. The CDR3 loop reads CASSVGSTDTQYF. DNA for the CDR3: TGTGCCAGCAGTGTAGGTAGCACAGATACGCAGTATTTT.

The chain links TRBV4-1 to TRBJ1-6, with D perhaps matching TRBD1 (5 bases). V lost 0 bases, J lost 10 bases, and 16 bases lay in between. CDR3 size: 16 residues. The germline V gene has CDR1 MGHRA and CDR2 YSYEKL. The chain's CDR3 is CASSQDSSGSVSPLHF. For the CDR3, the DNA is TGCGCCAGCAGCCAAGATTCGTCAGGGTCTGTGTCACCCCTCCACTTT.

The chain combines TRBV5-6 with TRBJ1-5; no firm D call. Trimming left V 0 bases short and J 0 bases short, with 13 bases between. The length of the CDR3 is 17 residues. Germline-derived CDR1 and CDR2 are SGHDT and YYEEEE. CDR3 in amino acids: CASSLGADSYSNQPQHF. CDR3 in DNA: TGTGCCAGCAGCTTGGGAGCAGACTCCTATAGCAATCAGCCCCAGCATTTT.

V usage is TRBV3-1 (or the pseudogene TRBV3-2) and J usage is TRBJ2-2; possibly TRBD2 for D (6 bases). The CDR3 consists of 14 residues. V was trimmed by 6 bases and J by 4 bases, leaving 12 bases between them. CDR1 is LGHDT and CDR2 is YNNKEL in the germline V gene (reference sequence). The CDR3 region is CASRDWGVTGELFF. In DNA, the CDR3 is TGTGCCAGCAGGGACTGGGGGGTCACCGGGGAGCTGTTTTTT.

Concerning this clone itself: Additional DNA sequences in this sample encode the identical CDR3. CDR3 nucleotides: TGCAGTGCTGGAGTGAACACTGAAGCTTTCTTT. Translating gives CSAGVNTEAFF. The J gene is TRBJ1-1, the V gene TRBV20-1, with D hard to call. The CDR3 covers 11 residues. CDR1 is DFQATT, CDR2 SNEGSKA, per germline (reference sequence). The V gene lost 5 bases and the J gene lost 0 bases, with 4 bases spanning the gap.